The TCR beta chain described here comes from a study of cytomegalovirus exposure and HLA in healthy donors. This clone was recorded a few times. Its antigen remains unidentified. Donors had nominal health at sampling but likely had unrecorded immune exposures. Study outcomes and limitations: According to an earlier analysis, most TCR beta V segments yielded productive rearrangements about 90% or about 30% of the time. The only immune exposure information that was available was CMV serostatus.

The PCR was carried out with 60 Vbeta primers and 13 Jbeta primers. As handled by the study authors: Counted up in a later analysis, unique TCR beta chains came to approximately 83 million, with around 9.9 million shared. Clones were read by immunoSEQ multiplex PCR, and TCRdb kept only the in-frame ones, dropping some. The V and J calls and clone size come from that table; D and trimming were worked out from the DNA. The table has more than 130,000 clones, 60% to 85% seen once; the top ten hold under 7.5%. The CDR3 loop spans 14 amino acids. Trimming removed 3 bases from V and 0 bases from J, with 6 bases in between. The germline V gene has CDR1 WNHNN and CDR2 SYGVQD (reference sequence).

This TCR was recovered from a man in his forties in good health and CMV-seropositive. V is TRBV10-1 and J is TRBJ1-5; no definite D call. The sequencing input was PBMCs. Here the CDR3 DNA reads TGCGCCAGCAGTGAACCAGATAGCAATCAGCCCCAGCATTTT. It specifies CASSEPDSNQPQHF.